This T cell receptor (beta chain) stems from a study of T-cell memory formation after mild COVID-19. Study conclusions and caveats: The study found contracting CD4+ clones mainly in CM and EM and contracting CD8+ clones in EMRA.

In TCRdb, the 5' RACE reads were re-called with MiXCR into one record per CDR3 protein. Of hundreds of thousands of distinct CDR3 sequences listed, 8% to 10% are singletons. Germline loops: CDR1 SGHTA, CDR2 FQGNSA. The CDR3 runs 15 residues. In the case of this clonotype: The antigen remains unidentified. A read error may be the cause here, since a much bigger clone is one base away.

The clonotype originates from a man younger than 35 who had mild COVID-19 (a few samples of this study predate the infection). Cell type and time point are not known. The V call is TRBV7-2, the J call TRBJ2-3, with 11 bases that match TRBD1. The sequenced sample was PBMCs or a T cell subset sorted from them (not recorded which). The chain's CDR3 is CDSSSGQGATDTQYF. CDR3 DNA: TGTGACAGCAGCTCCGGACAGGGGGCTACAGATACGCAGTATTTT.